This T cell receptor (beta chain) was identified in a study of cytomegalovirus exposure and HLA in healthy donors. Study-level results: Donors were assumed by presence/absence analyses to have roughly uniform sequencing depth. The analysis excluded some indistinguishable V segments, including TRBV6-2 and TRBV6-3.

V was shortened by 3 bases and J by 4 bases, with 7 bases between the two germline ends. This CDR3 region has 12 residues. CDR1 is SQVTM, CDR2 ANQGSEA, per germline. About this clone: Its specificity is unknown.

The PCR contained 60 Vbeta and 13 Jbeta primers. Produced via immunoSEQ multiplex PCR; TCRdb's table is partial and in-frame only. The sample holds roughly 140,000 clones, approximately 80% seen once. The chain uses TRBV29-1 and TRBJ2-1, with TRBD2 as a possible D gene (5 bases). This clonotype originated in a woman aged 40 to 49 in good health and CMV-seropositive. The specimen was PBMCs. The CDR3 DNA sequence: TGCAGCGTTGACGGGGTATACAATGAGCAGTTCTTC. This translates into CSVDGVYNEQFF.